The clone carrying this T cell receptor (beta chain) showed up just a few times. V gave up 1 base and J gave up 8 bases, with 8 bases separating them. The germline V gene encodes CDR1 SEHNR and CDR2 FQNEAQ (reference sequence). This CDR3 has 12 residues. The data belong to a study of identical twins. A universal primer site was added by template switching, and unique molecular identifiers were carried by the cDNA. Each CDR3 protein gets one entry after TCRdb re-called the 5' RACE reads with MiXCR. The data hold about 220,000 distinct CDR3 sequences, with around 8% observed a single time. This sample was shared with a second study, whose subject was yellow fever vaccine responses in identical twins.

V usage is TRBV7-9 and J usage is TRBJ1-2; D unresolved. The clonotype originates from a woman aged 18-35 years in good health. The material sequenced was memory (CD45RO+) T cells sorted from blood. The DNA of the CDR3 is TGTGCCAGCAGCTTAGTGGTGCGGGGCTACACCTTC. Protein: CASSLVVRGYTF.